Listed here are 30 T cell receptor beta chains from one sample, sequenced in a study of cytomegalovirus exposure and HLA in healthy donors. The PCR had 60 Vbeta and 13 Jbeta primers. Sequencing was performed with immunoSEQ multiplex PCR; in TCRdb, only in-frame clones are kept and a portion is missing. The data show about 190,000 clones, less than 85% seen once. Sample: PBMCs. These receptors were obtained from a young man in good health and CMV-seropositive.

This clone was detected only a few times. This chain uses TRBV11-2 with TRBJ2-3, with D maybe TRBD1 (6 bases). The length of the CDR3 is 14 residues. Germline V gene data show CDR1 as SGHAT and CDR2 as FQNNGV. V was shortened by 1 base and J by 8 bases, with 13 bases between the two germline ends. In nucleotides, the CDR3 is TGTGCCAGCAGCTTAGGCTTTAAGGGGGTTACGCAGTATTTT. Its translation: CASSLGFKGVTQYF.

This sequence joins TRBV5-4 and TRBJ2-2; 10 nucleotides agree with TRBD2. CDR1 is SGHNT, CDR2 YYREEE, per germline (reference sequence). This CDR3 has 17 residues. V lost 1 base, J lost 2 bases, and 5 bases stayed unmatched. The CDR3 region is CASSLRTSGDNTGELFF. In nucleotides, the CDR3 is TGTGCCAGCAGCTTGCGGACTAGCGGAGATAACACCGGGGAGCTGTTTTTT.

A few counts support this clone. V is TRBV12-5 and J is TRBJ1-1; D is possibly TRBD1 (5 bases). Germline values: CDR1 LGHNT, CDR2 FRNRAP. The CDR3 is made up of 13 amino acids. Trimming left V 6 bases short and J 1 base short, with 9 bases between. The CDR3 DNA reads TGTGCTAGTGGCCAGACAGCGAACACTGAAGCTTTCTTT. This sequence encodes CASGQTANTEAFF.

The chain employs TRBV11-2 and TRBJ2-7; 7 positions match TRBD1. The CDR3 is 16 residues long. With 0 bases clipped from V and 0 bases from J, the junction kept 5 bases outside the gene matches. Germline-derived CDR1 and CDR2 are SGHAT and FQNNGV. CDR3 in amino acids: CASSLEPRQGSYEQYF. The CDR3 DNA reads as TGTGCCAGCAGCTTAGAACCCCGACAGGGCTCCTACGAGCAGTACTTC.

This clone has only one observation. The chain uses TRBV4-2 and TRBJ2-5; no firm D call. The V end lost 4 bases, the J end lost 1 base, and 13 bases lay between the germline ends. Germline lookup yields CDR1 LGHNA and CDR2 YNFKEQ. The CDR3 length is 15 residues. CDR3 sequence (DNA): TGTGCCAGCAGCCGAGTATCTAACGGCCAAGAGACCCAGTACTTC. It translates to CASSRVSNGQETQYF.

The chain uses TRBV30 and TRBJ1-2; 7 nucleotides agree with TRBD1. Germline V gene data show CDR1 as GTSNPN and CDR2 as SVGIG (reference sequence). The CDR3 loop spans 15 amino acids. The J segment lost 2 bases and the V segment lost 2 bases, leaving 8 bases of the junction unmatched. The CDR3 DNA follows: TGTGCCTGGAGTCTCCAGACAGGGCTGAACTATGGCTACACCTTC. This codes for CAWSLQTGLNYGYTF.

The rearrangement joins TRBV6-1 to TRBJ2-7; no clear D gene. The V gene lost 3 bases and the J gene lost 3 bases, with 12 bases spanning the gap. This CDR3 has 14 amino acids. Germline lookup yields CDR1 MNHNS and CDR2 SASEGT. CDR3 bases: TGTGCCAGCAGTGATGGGCCATTCTTCTACGAGCAGTACTTC. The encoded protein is CASSDGPFFYEQYF.

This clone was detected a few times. DNA of the CDR3: TGCGCCAGCAGCCAACCGACAGGTGATCAGCCCCAGCATTTT. The encoded protein is CASSQPTGDQPQHF. This rearrangement joins TRBV4-1 to TRBJ1-5, with D perhaps matching TRBD1 (6 bases). The CDR3 is made up of 14 amino acids. Trimming removed 2 bases from V and 5 bases from J, with 10 bases in between. Per germline, CDR1 MGHRA and CDR2 YSYEKL.

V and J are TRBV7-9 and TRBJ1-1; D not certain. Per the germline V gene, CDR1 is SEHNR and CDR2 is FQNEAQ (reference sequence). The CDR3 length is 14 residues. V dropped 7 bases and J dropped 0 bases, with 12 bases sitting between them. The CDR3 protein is CASTRPGLNTEAFF. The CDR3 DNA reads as TGTGCCAGCACCCGACCGGGATTGAACACTGAAGCTTTCTTT.

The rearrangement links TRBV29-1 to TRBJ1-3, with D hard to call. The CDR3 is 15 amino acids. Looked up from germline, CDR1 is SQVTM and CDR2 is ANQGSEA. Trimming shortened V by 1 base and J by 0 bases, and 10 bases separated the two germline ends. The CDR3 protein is CSVEGTTSSGNTIYF. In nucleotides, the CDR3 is TGCAGCGTTGAAGGAACTACGAGCTCTGGAAACACCATATATTTT.

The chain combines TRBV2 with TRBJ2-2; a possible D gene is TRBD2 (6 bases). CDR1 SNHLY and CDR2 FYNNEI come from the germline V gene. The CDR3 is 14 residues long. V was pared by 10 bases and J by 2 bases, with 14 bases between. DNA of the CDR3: TGTGCCACCGGGTGGGGGGTCAACACCGGGGAGCTGTTTTTT. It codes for CATGWGVNTGELFF.

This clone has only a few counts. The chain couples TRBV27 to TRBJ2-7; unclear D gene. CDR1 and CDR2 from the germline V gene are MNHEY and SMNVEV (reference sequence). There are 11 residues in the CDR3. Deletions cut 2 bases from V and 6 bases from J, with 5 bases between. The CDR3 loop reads CASSLLGEQYF. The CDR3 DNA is TGTGCCAGCAGTTTACTAGGCGAGCAGTACTTC.

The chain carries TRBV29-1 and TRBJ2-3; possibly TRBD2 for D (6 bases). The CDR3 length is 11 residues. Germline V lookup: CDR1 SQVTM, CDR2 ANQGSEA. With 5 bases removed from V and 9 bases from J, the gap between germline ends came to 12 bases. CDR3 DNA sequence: TGCAGCGTTACCAGGGAGGCAACGCAGTATTTT. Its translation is CSVTREATQYF.

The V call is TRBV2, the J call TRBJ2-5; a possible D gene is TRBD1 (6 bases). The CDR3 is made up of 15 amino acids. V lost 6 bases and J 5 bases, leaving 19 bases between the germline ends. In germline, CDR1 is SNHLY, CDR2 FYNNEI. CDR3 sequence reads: CASSGPSERGETQYF. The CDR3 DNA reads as TGTGCCAGCAGCGGTCCCAGTGAAAGGGGGGAGACCCAGTACTTC.

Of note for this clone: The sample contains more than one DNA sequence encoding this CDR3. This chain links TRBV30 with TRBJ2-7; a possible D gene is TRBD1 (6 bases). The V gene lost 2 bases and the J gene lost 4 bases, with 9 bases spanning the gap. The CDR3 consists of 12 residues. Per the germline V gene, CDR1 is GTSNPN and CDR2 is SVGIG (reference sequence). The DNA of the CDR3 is TGTGCCTGGAGTACCCAGGGGTACGAGCAGTACTTC. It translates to CAWSTQGYEQYF.

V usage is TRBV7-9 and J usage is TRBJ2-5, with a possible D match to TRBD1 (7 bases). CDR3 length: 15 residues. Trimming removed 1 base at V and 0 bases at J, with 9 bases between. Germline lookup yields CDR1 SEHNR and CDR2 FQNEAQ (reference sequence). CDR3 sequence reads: CASSLGGTDQETQYF. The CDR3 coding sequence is TGTGCCAGCAGCTTAGGCGGGACAGACCAAGAGACCCAGTACTTC.

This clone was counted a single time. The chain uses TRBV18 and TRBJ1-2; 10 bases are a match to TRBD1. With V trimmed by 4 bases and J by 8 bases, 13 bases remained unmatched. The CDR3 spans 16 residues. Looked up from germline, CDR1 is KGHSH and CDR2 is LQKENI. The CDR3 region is CASSQETRDRGAGYTF. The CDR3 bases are TGTGCCAGCTCACAAGAAACCCGGGACAGGGGTGCGGGCTACACCTTC.

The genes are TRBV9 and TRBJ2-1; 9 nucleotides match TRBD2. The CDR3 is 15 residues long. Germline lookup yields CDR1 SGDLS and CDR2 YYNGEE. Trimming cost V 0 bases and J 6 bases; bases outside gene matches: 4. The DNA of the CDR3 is TGTGCCAGCAGCGTAGGACTAGCGGTTATCAATGAGCAGTTCTTC. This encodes CASSVGLAVINEQFF. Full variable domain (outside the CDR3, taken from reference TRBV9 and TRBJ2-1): DSGVTQTPKHLITATGQRVTLRCSPRSGDLSVYWYQQSLDQGLQFLIQYYNGEERAKGNILERFSAQQFPDLHSELNLSSLELGDSALYFCASSVGLAVINEQFFGPGTRLTVL.

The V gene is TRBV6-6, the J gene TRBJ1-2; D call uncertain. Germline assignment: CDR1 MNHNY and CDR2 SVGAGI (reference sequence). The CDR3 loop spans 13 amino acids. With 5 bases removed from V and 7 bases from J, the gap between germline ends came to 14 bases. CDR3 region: CASSPSRETGYTF. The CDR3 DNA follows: TGTGCCAGCAGTCCGAGCCGGGAGACTGGCTACACCTTC.

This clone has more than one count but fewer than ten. CDR3 protein: CASSLQLASGEQFF. CDR3 DNA sequence: TGTGCCAGCAGCTTACAACTAGCTTCGGGTGAGCAGTTCTTC. This chain uses TRBV7-9 with TRBJ2-1, with D perhaps matching TRBD2 (6 bases). V was trimmed by 2 bases and J by 9 bases, leaving 14 bases between them. CDR1 is SEHNR and CDR2 is FQNEAQ in the germline V gene (reference sequence). CDR3 length: 14 residues.

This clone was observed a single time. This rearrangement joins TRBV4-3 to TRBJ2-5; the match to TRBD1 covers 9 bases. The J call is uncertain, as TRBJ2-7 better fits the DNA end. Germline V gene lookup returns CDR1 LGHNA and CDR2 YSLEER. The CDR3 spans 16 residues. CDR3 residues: CASSQRWDRVSYEQYF. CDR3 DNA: TGCGCCAGCAGCCAACGCTGGGACAGGGTCTCCTACGAGCAGTACTTC.

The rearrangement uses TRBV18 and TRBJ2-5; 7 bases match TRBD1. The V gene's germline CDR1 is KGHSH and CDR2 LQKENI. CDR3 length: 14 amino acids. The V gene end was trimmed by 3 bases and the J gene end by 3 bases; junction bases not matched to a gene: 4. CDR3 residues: CASSPNRGEETQYF. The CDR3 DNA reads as TGTGCCAGCTCACCGAACAGGGGTGAAGAGACCCAGTACTTC. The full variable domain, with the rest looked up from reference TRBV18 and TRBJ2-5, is NAGVMQNPRHLVRRRGQEARLRCSPMKGHSHVYWYRQLPEEGLKFMVYLQKENIIDESGMPKERFSAEFPKEGPSILRIQQVVRGDSAAYFCASSPNRGEETQYFGPGTRLLVL.

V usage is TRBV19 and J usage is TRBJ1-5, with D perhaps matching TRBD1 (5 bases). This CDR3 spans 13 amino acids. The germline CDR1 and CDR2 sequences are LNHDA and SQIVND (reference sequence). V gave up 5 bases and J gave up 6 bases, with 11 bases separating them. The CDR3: CASSAGTGQPQHF. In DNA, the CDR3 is TGTGCCAGTAGTGCGGGGACCGGTCAGCCCCAGCATTTT.

The chain's CDR3 is CASSLRQGANVLTF. As DNA, the CDR3 is TGTGCCAGCAGCTTAAGACAGGGTGCCAACGTCCTGACTTTC. The V gene is TRBV11-2, the J gene TRBJ2-6, with TRBD1 identical over 7 bases. The CDR3 has 14 residues. The V segment lost 2 bases and the J segment 7 bases; nucleotides outside the gene matches: 2. Germline values: CDR1 SGHAT, CDR2 FQNNGV.

The CDR3 nucleotides are TGTGCCAGCAGTCTCGGACTCACGAACACTGAAGCTTTCTTT. Its protein product is CASSLGLTNTEAFF. The chain couples TRBV14 to TRBJ1-1; no firm D call. V was clipped by 6 bases and J by 1 base, with 12 bases between them. This CDR3 comprises 14 residues. The germline V gene encodes CDR1 SGHDN and CDR2 FVKESK.

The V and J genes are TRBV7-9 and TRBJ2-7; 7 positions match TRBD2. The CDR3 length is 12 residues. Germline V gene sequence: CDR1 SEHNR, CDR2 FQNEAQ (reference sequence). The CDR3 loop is CSGEAGDREQYF. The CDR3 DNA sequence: TGTTCCGGCGAGGCGGGAGATCGCGAGCAGTACTTC.

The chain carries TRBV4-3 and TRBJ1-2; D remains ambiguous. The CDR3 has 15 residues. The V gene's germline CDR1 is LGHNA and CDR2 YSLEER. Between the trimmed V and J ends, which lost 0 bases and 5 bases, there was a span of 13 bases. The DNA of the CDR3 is TGCGCCAGCAGCCAAGAAGCAGCGTTTCGATATGGCTACACCTTC. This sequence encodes CASSQEAAFRYGYTF.

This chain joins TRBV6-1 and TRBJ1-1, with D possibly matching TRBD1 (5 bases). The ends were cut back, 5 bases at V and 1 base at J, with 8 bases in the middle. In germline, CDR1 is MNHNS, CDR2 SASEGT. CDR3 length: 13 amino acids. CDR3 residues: CASSFGGNTEAFF. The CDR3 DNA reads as TGTGCCAGCAGTTTCGGGGGGAACACTGAAGCTTTCTTT.

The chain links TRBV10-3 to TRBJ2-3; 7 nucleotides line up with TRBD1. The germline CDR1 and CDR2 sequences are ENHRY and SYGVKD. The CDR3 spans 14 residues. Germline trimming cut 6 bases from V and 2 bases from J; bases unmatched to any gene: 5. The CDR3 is CAISRDRVTDTQYF. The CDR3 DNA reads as TGTGCCATCAGCCGGGACAGAGTCACAGATACGCAGTATTTT.

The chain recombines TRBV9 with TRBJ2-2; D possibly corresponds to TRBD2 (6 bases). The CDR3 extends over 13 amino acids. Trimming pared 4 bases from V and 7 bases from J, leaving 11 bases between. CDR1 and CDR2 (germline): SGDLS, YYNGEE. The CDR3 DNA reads TGTGCCAGCAGCATAAGACTAGTCGGGGAGCTGTTTTTT. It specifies CASSIRLVGELFF.